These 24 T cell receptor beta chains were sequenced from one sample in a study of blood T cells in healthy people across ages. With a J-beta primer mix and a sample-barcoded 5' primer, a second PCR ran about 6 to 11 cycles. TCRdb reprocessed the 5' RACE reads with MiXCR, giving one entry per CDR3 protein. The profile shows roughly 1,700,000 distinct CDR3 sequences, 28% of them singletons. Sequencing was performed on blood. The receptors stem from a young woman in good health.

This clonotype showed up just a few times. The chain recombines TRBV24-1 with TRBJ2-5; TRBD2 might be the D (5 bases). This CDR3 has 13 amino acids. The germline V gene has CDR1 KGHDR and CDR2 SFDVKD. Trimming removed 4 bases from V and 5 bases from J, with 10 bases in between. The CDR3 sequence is CATSDSSSETQYF. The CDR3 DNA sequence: TGTGCCACCAGTGACTCTAGCAGTGAGACCCAGTACTTC.

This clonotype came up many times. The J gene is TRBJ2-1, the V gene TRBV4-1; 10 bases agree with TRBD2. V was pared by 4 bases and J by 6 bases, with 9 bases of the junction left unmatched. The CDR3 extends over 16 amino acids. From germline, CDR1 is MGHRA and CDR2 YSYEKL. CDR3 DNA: TGCGCCAGCAGCCCCGTGGGTTTAGCGGGGGGCAATGAGCAGTTCTTC. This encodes CASSPVGLAGGNEQFF.

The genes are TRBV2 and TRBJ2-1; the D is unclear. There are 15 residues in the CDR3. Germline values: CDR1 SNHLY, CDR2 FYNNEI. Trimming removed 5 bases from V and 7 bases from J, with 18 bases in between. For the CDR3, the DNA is TGTGCCAGCAGTCGTGAGGAGAGTCTTGGGAATGAGCAGTTCTTC. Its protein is CASSREESLGNEQFF.

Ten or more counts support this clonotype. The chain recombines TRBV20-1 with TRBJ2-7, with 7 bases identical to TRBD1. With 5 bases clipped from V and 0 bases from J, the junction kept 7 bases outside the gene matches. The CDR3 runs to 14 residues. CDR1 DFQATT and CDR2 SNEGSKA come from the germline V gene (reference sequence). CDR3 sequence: CSALDRLSSYEQYF. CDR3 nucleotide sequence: TGCAGTGCTCTGGACAGGTTGAGCTCCTACGAGCAGTACTTC.

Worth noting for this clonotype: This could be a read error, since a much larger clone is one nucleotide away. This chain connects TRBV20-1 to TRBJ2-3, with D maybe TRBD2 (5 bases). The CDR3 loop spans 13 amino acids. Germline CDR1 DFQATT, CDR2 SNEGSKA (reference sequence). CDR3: CSTRPRNTDTQYF. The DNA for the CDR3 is TGCAGTACTAGGCCCAGAAACACAGATACGCAGTATTTT.

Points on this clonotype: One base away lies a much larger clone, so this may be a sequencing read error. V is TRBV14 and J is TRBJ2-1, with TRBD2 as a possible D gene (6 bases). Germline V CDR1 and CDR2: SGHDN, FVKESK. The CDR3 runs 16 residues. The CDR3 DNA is TGTGTCAGCAGCCAGGGTAGCGGCTACTCCTACAATGAGCAGTTCTTC. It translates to CVSSQGSGYSYNEQFF.

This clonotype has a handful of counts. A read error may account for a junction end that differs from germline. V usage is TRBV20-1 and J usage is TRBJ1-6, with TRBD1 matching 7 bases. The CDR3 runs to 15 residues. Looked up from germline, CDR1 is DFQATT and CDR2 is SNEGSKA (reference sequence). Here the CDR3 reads CSARRAGGENSPLHF. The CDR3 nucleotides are TGTAGTGCTAGAAGGGCAGGGGGGGAAAATTCACCCCTCCACTTT.

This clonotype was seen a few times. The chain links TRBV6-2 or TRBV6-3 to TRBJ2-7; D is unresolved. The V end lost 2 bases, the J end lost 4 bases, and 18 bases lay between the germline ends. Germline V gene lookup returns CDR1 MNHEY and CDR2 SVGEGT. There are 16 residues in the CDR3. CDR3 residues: CASSYGITQSSYEQYF. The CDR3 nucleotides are TGTGCCAGCAGTTACGGAATTACCCAATCGAGTTACGAGCAGTACTTC.

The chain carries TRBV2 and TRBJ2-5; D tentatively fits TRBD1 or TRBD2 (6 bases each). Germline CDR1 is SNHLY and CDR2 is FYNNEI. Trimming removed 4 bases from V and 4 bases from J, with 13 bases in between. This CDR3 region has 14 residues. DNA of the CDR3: TGTGCCAGCAGTGCGGGGGCGACAAGAGAGACCCAGTACTTC. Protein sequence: CASSAGATRETQYF.

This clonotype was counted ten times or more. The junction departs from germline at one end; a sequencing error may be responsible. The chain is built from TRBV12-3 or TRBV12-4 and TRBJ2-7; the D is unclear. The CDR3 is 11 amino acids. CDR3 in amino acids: CASQTSHEQYF. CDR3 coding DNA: TGTGCCAGCCAAACCTCCCACGAGCAGTACTTC.

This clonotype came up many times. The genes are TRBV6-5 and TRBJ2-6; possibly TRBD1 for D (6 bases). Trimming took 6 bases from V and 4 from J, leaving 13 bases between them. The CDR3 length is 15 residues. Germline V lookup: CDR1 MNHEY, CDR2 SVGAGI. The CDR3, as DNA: TGTGCCAGCAGCCCAACAGGGTTAGGGGCCAACGTCCTGACTTTC. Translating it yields CASSPTGLGANVLTF.

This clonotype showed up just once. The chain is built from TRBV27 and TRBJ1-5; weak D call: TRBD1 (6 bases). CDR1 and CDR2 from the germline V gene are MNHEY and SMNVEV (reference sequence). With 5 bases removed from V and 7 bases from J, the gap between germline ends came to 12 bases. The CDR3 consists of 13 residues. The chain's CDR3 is CASSPRRGQPQHF. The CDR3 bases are TGTGCCAGCAGTCCACGGAGGGGGCAGCCCCAGCATTTT.

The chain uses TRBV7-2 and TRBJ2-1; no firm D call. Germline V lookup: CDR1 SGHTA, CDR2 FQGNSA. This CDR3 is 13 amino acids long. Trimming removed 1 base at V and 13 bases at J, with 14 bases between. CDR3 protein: CASSLGPIETQFF. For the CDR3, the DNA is TGTGCCAGCAGCTTAGGCCCCATTGAGACCCAGTTCTTC. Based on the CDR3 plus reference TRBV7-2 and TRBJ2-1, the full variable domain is GAGVSQSPSNKVTEKGKDVELRCDPISGHTALYWYRQSLGQGLEFLIYFQGNSAPDKSGLPSDRFSAERTGGSVSTLTIQRTQQEDSAVYLCASSLGPIETQFFGPGTRLTVL.

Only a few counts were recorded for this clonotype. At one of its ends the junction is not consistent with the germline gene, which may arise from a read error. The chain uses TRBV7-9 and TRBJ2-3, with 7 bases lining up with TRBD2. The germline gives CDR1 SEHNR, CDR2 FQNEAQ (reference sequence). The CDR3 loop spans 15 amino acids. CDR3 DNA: TGTGCCGGCAGCTTAGAGCTAGCGGTTAAGGGTACGCAGTATTTT. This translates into CAGSLELAVKGTQYF.

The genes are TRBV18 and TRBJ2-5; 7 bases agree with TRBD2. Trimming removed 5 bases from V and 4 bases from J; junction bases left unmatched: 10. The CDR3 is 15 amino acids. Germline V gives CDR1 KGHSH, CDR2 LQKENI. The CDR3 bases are TGTGCCAGCTCAGCCAGCGGACTAGAGAGAGAGACCCAGTACTTC. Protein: CASSASGLERETQYF.

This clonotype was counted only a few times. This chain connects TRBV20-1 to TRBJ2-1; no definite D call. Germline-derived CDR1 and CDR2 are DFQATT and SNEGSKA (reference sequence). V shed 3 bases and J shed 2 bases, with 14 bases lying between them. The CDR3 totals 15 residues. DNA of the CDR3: TGCAGTGCTAGCCCGGTCCGAAGGCCCTACAATGAGCAGTTCTTC. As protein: CSASPVRRPYNEQFF.

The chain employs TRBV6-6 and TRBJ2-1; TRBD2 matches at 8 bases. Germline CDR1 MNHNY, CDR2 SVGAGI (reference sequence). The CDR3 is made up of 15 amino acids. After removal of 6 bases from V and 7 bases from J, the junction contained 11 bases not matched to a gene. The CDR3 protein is CASSRPGLERNEQFF. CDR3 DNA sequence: TGTGCCAGCAGCCGTCCGGGACTAGAAAGAAATGAGCAGTTCTTC.

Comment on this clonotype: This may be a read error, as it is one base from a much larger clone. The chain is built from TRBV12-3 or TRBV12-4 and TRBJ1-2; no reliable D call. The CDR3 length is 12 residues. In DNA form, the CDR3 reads TGTGCCTGCAGTTCCGGGATCTATGGCTACACCTTC. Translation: CACSSGIYGYTF.

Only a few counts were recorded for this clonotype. The CDR3 DNA reads as TGTGCCAGCAGTTTTCTTGAAGGCGGGGAGCTGTTTTTT. Its protein product is CASSFLEGGELFF. The chain joins TRBV12-3 or TRBV12-4 to TRBJ2-2; no firm D call. Trimming removed 3 bases at V and 7 bases at J, with 9 bases between. This CDR3 has 13 residues.

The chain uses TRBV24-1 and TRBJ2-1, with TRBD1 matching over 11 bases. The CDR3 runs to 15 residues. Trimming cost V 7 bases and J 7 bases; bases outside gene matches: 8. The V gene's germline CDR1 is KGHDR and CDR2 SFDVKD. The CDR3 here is CATSGQGAGGNEQFF. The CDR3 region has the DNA TGTGCCACCAGCGGACAGGGGGCAGGGGGGAATGAGCAGTTCTTC.

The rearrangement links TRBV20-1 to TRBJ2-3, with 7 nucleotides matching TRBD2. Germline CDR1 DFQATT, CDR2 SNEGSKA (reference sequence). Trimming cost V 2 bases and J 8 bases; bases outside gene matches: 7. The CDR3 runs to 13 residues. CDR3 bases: TGCAGTGCTAGACTTAATACGGGGGGTACGCAGTATTTT. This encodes CSARLNTGGTQYF.

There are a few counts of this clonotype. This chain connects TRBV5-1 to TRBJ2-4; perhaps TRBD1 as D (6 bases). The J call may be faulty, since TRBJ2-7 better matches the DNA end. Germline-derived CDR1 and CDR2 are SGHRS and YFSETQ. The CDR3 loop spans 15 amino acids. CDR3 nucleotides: TGCGCCAGCCGGTTCGGGACACTAGATCCCTACGAGCAGTACTTC. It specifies CASRFGTLDPYEQYF.

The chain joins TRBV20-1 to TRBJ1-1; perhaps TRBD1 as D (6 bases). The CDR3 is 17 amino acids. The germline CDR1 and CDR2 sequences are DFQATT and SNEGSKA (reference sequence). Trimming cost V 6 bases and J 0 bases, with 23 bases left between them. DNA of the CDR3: TGCAGTGCGGCCCTAAATCGGGGGCACTTCATGAACACTGAAGCTTTCTTT. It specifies CSAALNRGHFMNTEAFF.

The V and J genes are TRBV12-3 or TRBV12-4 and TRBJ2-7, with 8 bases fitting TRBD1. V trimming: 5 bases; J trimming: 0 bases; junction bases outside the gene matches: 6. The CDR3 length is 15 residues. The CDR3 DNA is TGTGCCAGCAGTCGGGGACAGGTCAGCTCCTACGAGCAGTACTTC. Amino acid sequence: CASSRGQVSSYEQYF.